This T cell receptor (beta chain) was documented in a study of blood T cell repertoires in COVID-19. Study summary: Samples taken during acute and convalescent COVID-19 were collected in the United States, Italy and Spain. PBMCs, B-cell-depleted T cells, or T cells provided the cDNA or gDNA that made up the material.

In germline, CDR1 is SGHDN, CDR2 FVKESK. V lost 0 bases and J lost 3; bases outside the gene matches: 10. The CDR3 spans 17 residues. In the source study's methods: Estimation of nucleated cell counts relied on the amplification of reference gene primers. The data were produced by immunoSEQ multiplex PCR, yet TCRdb's version contains in-frame clones alone and is incomplete. V, J and clone size are taken as reported in that table, and D and trimming were inferred from the DNA itself. The profile shows about 27,000 clones, roughly 91% of them singletons. The receptor was derived from a human donor with active COVID-19. The donor label of this sample is uncertain. Specimen: peripheral blood. The rearrangement joins TRBV14 to TRBJ2-7; 8 nucleotides match TRBD1. The CDR3 bases are TGTGCCAGCAGCCAAGAACTGTCCGGGACAGGTTACTACGAGCAGTACTTC. Residues: CASSQELSGTGYYEQYF.